Each of the 2 T cell receptor beta chains below was sequenced from the same sample in a study of T cell responses to AZD1222 COVID-19 vaccine. TCRdb keeps only in-frame clones here, not all; method: immunoSEQ multiplex PCR. The sample shows about 42,000 clones, around 88% of them seen only once. This specimen consisted of peripheral blood, obtained 28 days after the second AZD1222 dose. These receptors all stem from an adult who received the AZD1222 COVID-19 vaccine.

This sequence joins TRBV12-3 or TRBV12-4 and TRBJ2-7; D is perhaps TRBD1 or TRBD2 (5 bases each). The CDR3 contains 13 residues. V lost 6 bases and J lost 0, with 9 bases in between. The CDR3 reads CASSPGTSYEQYF. The DNA of the CDR3 is TGTGCCAGCAGCCCCGGGACCTCCTACGAGCAGTACTTC.

The rearrangement links TRBV6-5 to TRBJ2-7, with 7 positions matching TRBD1. Germline values: CDR1 MNHEY, CDR2 SVGAGI. Trimming took 7 bases from V and 1 from J; bases not matched to a gene: 10. The CDR3 runs to 15 residues. DNA of the CDR3: TGTGCCAGCACTATAATGAGACAGGGATCCTACGAGCAGTACTTC. The encoded protein is CASTIMRQGSYEQYF.